This T cell receptor beta chain is drawn from a study of blood T cells in healthy people across ages. The authors ran a second PCR of about 6 to 12 cycles using a sample-barcoded 5' primer and a J-beta primer mix. TCRdb used MiXCR to reprocess the 5' RACE reads, holding one entry per CDR3 protein. The sample has about a million distinct CDR3 sequences, about two fifths seen once. The table lists this clonotype with a few counts. The antigen is undetermined. Looked up from germline, CDR1 is LGHNA and CDR2 is YNFKEQ. V lost 0 bases to trimming and J lost 1 base; unmatched junction nucleotides: 14. This CDR3 contains 22 residues. Regarding the study as a whole: Estimated diversity that came from one million T cells was considered an underestimate. Across samples, TCR beta diversity tracked strongly with naive T cell percentage.

The gene calls are TRBV4-2 and TRBJ2-3; TRBD2 matches at 15 bases. This clonotype originated in a man aged 18 to 30 in good health. The sample taken for sequencing was blood. CDR3 region: CASSQEGWTSGGGMIGTDTQYF. The CDR3 DNA reads as TGTGCCAGCAGCCAAGAGGGGTGGACTAGCGGGGGGGGGATGATCGGCACAGATACGCAGTATTTT.